Sequencing of this TCR beta chain was carried out in a study of T-cell reconstitution after alpha-beta-depleted transplantation in children. Regarding the study as a whole: Alpha-beta T cells about two months after transplant reportedly derived from several hundred expanded graft clones.

V shed 10 bases, J shed 2 bases, and the junction held 13 bases outside the gene matches. The CDR3 contains 17 residues. In germline, CDR1 is SGHAT, CDR2 FQNNGV. During its preparation, the TCRbeta library received unique molecular identifiers. TCRdb analysed the PCR reads with MiXCR anew, one entry per CDR3 protein. Counted here are under 850,000 distinct CDR3 sequences, less than 15% occurring once; the ten biggest clones make up 0.79%. This clonotype has just a few counts. Its specificity is unknown. The source is a girl aged 2-9 years with congenital amegakaryocytic thrombocytopenia, due to receive a stem cell transplant. The V gene is TRBV11-2, the J gene TRBJ2-6; 8 nucleotides line up with TRBD2. Here the sequenced sample was PBMCs, taken before TCRalphabeta/CD19-depleted stem cell transplant. The CDR3 reads CANPWTSRRTGANVLTF. The DNA of the CDR3 is TGTGCCAACCCCTGGACTAGCAGGCGCACTGGGGCCAACGTCCTGACTTTC.